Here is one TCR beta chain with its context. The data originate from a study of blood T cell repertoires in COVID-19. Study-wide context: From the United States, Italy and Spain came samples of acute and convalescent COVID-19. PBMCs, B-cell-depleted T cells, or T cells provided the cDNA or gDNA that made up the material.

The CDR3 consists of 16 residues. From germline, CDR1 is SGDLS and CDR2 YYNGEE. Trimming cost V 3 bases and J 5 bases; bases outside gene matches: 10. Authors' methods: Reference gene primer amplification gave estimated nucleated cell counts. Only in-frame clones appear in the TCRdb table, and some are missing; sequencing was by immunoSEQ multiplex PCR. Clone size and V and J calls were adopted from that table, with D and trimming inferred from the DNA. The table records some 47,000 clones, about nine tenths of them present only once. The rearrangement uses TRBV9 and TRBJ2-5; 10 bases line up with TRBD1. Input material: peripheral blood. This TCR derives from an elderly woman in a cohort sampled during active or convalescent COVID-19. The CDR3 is CASSDPDRGVEETQYF. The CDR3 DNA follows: TGTGCCAGCAGCGACCCGGACAGGGGGGTGGAGGAGACCCAGTACTTC.